This entry lists 10 T cell receptor beta chains sequenced from one sample in a study of T cells in Graves' hyperthyroidism and ophthalmopathy. RNA transcripts gave rise to amplified TCR beta CDR3 regions. The TCR CDR3 first-round RT-PCR relied on the HTBI primer set. TCRdb itself ran the multiplex PCR reads through MiXCR, one entry per CDR3 protein. This table has 500,000 to 650,000 distinct CDR3 sequences, roughly 15% appearing once. Sequenced input: blood. These receptors were taken from a woman in her 50s with Graves' ophthalmopathy.

This clonotype was found many times. V gene TRBV2 combines with J gene TRBJ2-1, with 9 bases identical to TRBD2. V was clipped by 8 bases and J by 5 bases; unmatched bases: 10. Germline loops: CDR1 SNHLY, CDR2 FYNNEI. The CDR3 is 15 residues long. The CDR3 loop is CASVRGTSRNNEQFF. The CDR3 DNA reads as TGTGCCAGCGTAAGGGGGACTAGCCGAAACAATGAGCAGTTCTTC.

Only a few counts were recorded for this clonotype. V and J are TRBV12-3 or TRBV12-4 and TRBJ2-2; 9 bases are shared with TRBD2. Trimming at V came to 7 bases and at J to 5 bases, leaving 14 bases not matched to a gene. The CDR3 has 17 residues. CDR3 bases: TGTGCCAGCACCCCCCCCCCCCTAGCGGGACGGACCGGGGAGCTGTTTTTT. Translated, it gives CASTPPPLAGRTGELFF.

This clonotype was recorded at least ten times. This chain links TRBV5-6 with TRBJ2-3, with 14 bases identical to TRBD2. Germline lookup yields CDR1 SGHDT and CDR2 YYEEEE. V lost 0 bases, J lost 0 bases, and 3 bases stayed unmatched. The CDR3 extends over 18 amino acids. CDR3 protein: CASSLGGTSGSSTDTQYF. CDR3 sequence (DNA): TGTGCCAGCAGCTTGGGTGGGACTAGCGGGAGCAGCACAGATACGCAGTATTTT.

This clonotype appeared a few times. The CDR3 protein is CASTDSGQSWNGYTF. The CDR3 DNA sequence: TGTGCCAGTACTGACTCGGGACAGAGCTGGAATGGCTACACCTTC. This sequence joins TRBV19 and TRBJ1-2, with TRBD1 matching over 7 bases. This CDR3 comprises 15 residues. The germline V gene has CDR1 LNHDA and CDR2 SQIVND (reference sequence). V lost 7 bases to trimming and J lost 6 bases; unmatched junction nucleotides: 14.

This clonotype was counted at least ten times. V is TRBV20-1 and J is TRBJ1-3, with 8 bases lining up with TRBD1. CDR1 is DFQATT, CDR2 SNEGSKA, per germline (reference sequence). This CDR3 is 16 amino acids long. V dropped 4 bases and J dropped 0; count of bases not matched to a gene: 8. This CDR3 reads CSATLGTGYSGNTIYF. In DNA, the CDR3 is TGCAGTGCTACCCTAGGGACAGGATACTCTGGAAACACCATATATTTT.

This clonotype was detected only a few times. The chain combines TRBV20-1 with TRBJ2-2; 15 nucleotides align to TRBD2. V shed 3 bases, J shed 6 bases, and the junction held 14 bases outside the gene matches. CDR3 length: 19 amino acids. CDR1 DFQATT and CDR2 SNEGSKA come from the germline V gene (reference sequence). CDR3 residues: CSARSRTSGRASVAGELFF. For the CDR3, the DNA is TGCAGTGCTAGGTCACGGACTAGCGGGAGGGCCAGCGTCGCCGGGGAGCTGTTTTTT.

The chain is built from TRBV10-3 and TRBJ1-5; D unresolved. V gave up 3 bases and J gave up 3 bases, with 6 bases separating them. Looked up from germline, CDR1 is ENHRY and CDR2 is SYGVKD. The CDR3 is 13 amino acids. This CDR3 is CAISDIPNQPQHF. The CDR3, as DNA: TGTGCCATCAGTGACATACCCAATCAGCCCCAGCATTTT.

As regards this clonotype: It may be a read error: a sequence one base away is much more abundant. Likely a read error: the CDR3 ends without its conserved phenylalanine or tryptophan. The CDR3 loop is CASSYPDGGRTQYL. The CDR3 DNA is TGTGCCAGCAGTTACCCAGACGGGGGTAGGACCCAGTACCTC. The rearrangement joins TRBV6-5 to TRBJ2-5; D may be TRBD2 (6 bases). The CDR3 sequence is 14 residues long. Trimming cost V 2 bases and J 7 bases, with 14 bases left between them. From germline, CDR1 is MNHEY and CDR2 SVGAGI.

This clonotype occurred many times. The chain links TRBV7-9 to TRBJ2-3; 13 nucleotides match TRBD2. The CDR3 contains 16 residues. J gave up 3 bases and V 7 bases, and 7 bases lay outside the gene matches. Germline values: CDR1 SEHNR, CDR2 FQNEAQ (reference sequence). CDR3: CASTYGTSGTTDTQYF. Written as DNA, the CDR3 is TGTGCCAGCACCTACGGGACTAGCGGGACGACAGATACGCAGTATTTT.

This chain connects TRBV6-2 or TRBV6-3 to TRBJ2-2; tentatively, D is TRBD2 (6 bases). Looked up from germline, CDR1 is MNHEY and CDR2 is SVGEGT. The CDR3 is 16 residues long. Trimming left V 1 base short and J 6 bases short, with 15 bases between. The CDR3 DNA reads TGTGCCAGCAGTTACTTCACCCGAGGGACTCCCGGGGAGCTGTTTTTT. This gives the protein CASSYFTRGTPGELFF.